In this sample, the clone carrying this TCR beta chain is medium-sized. The data belong to a study of metastatic and nonmetastatic thyroid tumors. On the study more broadly: Patients with malignant and benign thyroid disease provided blood and tumor or nodule tissue, whose repertoires were compared.

TCRdb re-called the PCR reads via MiXCR. The data contain approximately 7,900 clones, approximately 30% of them singletons. Trimming at V came to 2 bases and at J to 3 bases, leaving 4 bases not matched to a gene. The CDR3 is 15 residues long. In germline, CDR1 is SGDLS, CDR2 YYNGEE. Thyroid surgery was performed in patients who had received no treatment beforehand. V and J are TRBV9 and TRBJ2-5; 10 bases are a match to TRBD2. Sequences were obtained from adjacent normal tissue. The TCR comes from a male donor with papillary thyroid cancer or a benign thyroid nodule (not recorded which). Some clones in this sample may be carry-over from other donors' samples. The CDR3 loop reads CASSVQAGGEETQYF. The CDR3 DNA reads TGTGCCAGCAGCGTCCAAGCGGGGGGGGAAGAGACCCAGTACTTC.